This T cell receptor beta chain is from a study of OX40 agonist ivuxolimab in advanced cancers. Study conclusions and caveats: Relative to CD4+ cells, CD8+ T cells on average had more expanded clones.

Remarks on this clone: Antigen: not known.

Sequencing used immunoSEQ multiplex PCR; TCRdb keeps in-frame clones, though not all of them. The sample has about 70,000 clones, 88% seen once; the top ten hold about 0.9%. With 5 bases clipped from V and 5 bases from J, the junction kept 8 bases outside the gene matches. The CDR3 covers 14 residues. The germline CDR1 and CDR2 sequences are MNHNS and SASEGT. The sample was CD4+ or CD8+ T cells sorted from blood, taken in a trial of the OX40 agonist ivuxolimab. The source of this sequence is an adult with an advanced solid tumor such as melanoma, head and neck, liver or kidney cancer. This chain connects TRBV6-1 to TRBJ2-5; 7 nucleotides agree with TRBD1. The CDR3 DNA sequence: TGTGCCAGCAGTCCCCGACAGGGCCGGGAGACCCAGTACTTC. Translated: CASSPRQGRETQYF.